This T cell receptor beta chain was observed in a study of tumor-infiltrating lymphocytes in primary liver carcinoma. Findings of the study overall: The difference in top-250-clone fraction between tumors and blood was significant, favoring tumors (p = 0.039).

Germline DNA was also extracted, while the blood RNA originated from unsorted whole blood. Details on this clonotype: Its target is unknown. One junction end disagrees with the germline gene, perhaps due to a read error.

The investigators made TCR beta cDNA from roughly 460 ng total RNA, using a constant-region primer. Three nested multiplex PCR rounds, a slightly modified ARM-PCR method, built the TCR beta libraries. TCRdb itself ran the multiplex PCR reads through MiXCR, one entry per CDR3 protein. In the table there are fewer than 250,000 distinct CDR3 sequences, almost 65% of which are singletons. Material: peripheral blood. The source is a woman aged 60-75 years with primary liver carcinoma and hepatitis B virus infection.

The CDR3 loop is CTSSRVKGDYNEQFF. DNA for the CDR3: TGTACCAGCAGTAGGGTTAAGGGGGATTACAATGAGCAGTTCTTC. This chain connects TRBV12-3 or TRBV12-4 to TRBJ2-1; a weak D match, TRBD1 (6 bases). This CDR3 is 15 amino acids long.